These T cell receptor beta chains were read from a single sample in a study of blood T cell repertoires in COVID-19. The method was immunoSEQ multiplex PCR; TCRdb's version includes in-frame clones alone and lacks a portion of them. Of 200,000 to 250,000 clones listed, about 91% are singletons. The specimen sequenced was PBMCs or T cells enriched from blood (not recorded which). All receptors derive from a woman aged 45-59 years with acute COVID-19. Both conserved end residues are part of each CDR3. Fields, in order: D gene, V gene, J gene, clone size, CDR3 DNA, CDR3 protein. D genes are given only for firm matches. Size is stated for part of the rows, as once, few or many counts, or as a class when the clone is expanded.

>.|TRBV29-1|TRBJ1-3|.
TGCAGCGTCGTGACCACAGGGCGAGGAAACACCATATATTTT
CSVVTTGRGNTIYF
>.|TRBV5-6|TRBJ2-7|few
TGTGCCAGCAGCTTGGACGGACTATCCTACGAGCAGTACTTC
CASSLDGLSYEQYF
>.|TRBV28|TRBJ1-5|few
TGTGCCAGCAGTTTACAAAGGAGTTATAGCAATCAGCCCCAGCATTTT
CASSLQRSYSNQPQHF
>.|TRBV21-1|TRBJ2-1|once
TGTGCCAGCAGCTTACGGACTAGCTCAGCCTACAATGAGCAGTTCTTC
CASSLRTSSAYNEQFF
>TRBD2|TRBV4-1|TRBJ2-1|.
TGCGCCAGCAGCCGACTAGCGGGAGCTGGCAATGAGCAGTTCTTC
CASSRLAGAGNEQFF
>.|TRBV9|TRBJ1-1|.
TGTGCCAGCAGCCCCGGAGGATTGAACACTGAAGCTTTCTTT
CASSPGGLNTEAFF
>TRBD1|TRBV10-3|TRBJ2-3|.
TGTGCCATCAGTGGACAGGGTAGCACAGATACGCAGTATTTT
CAISGQGSTDTQYF
>TRBD1|TRBV19|TRBJ2-2|.
TGTGCCAGTAGAAGAGGGGGAGGACAGGGTGGCACCGGGGAGCTGTTTTTT
CASRRGGGQGGTGELFF
>.|TRBV9|TRBJ2-7|few
TGTGCCAGCAGCGCCGGGGGGGGCGGCAACAGGGGCGAGCAGTACTTC
CASSAGGGGNRGEQYF
>.|TRBV3-1/TRBV3-2|TRBJ2-4|.
TGTGCCAGCAGCCAAGAATCCGCGACTCAAAACATTCAGTACTTC
CASSQESATQNIQYF
>TRBD2|TRBV30|TRBJ2-1|.
TGTGCCTGCCCTGGGACTAGCGGGATCTTCAATGAGCAGTTCTTC
CACPGTSGIFNEQFF
>TRBD1|TRBV28|TRBJ2-7|.
TGTGCCAGCAGGAGGGACAGGTTTGTAGACGAGCAGTACTTC
CASRRDRFVDEQYF
>TRBD2|TRBV18|TRBJ2-7|.
TGTGCCAGCTCACCGCGGGCGGGAGGGCCGGGCGAGCAGTACTTC
CASSPRAGGPGEQYF
>.|TRBV6-1|TRBJ2-7|.
TGTGCCAGCAGTGAAGGGAGGGGGGGCCCGACCTCCTACGAGCAGTACTTC
CASSEGRGGPTSYEQYF
>TRBD2|TRBV10-2|TRBJ2-3|.
TGCGCCAGCAGAGAAGCGGGAGTGAATACGCAGTATTTT
CASREAGVNTQYF
>TRBD2|TRBV11-3|TRBJ2-7|.
TGTGCCAGCAGCTTAACCGGTCTAGCGGGGTCCTACGAGCAGTACTTC
CASSLTGLAGSYEQYF
>.|TRBV27|TRBJ1-5|.
TGTGCCAGCAGTTTGCAGGGGTTCAATCAGCCCCAGCATTTT
CASSLQGFNQPQHF
>.|TRBV19|TRBJ1-1|.
TGTGCCAGTAGTGGGAGGGGTGAGTCAGGCAATGAAGCTTTCTTT
CASSGRGESGNEAFF
>.|TRBV18|TRBJ2-3|.
TGTGCCAGCTCACTAGCGGACACAGATACGCAGTATTTT
CASSLADTDTQYF
>TRBD2|TRBV7-6|TRBJ2-5|few
TGTGCCAGCAGCTTTGGCGGGAGTGTAGCAGAGACCCAGTACTTC
CASSFGGSVAETQYF
>.|TRBV5-1|TRBJ1-6|.
TGCGCCAGCAGCCAGGACATCTATAATTCACCCCTCCACTTT
CASSQDIYNSPLHF
>TRBD1|TRBV28|TRBJ1-6|.
TGTGCCAGCAGTGCCCAGACAGGGGTAGCCTCACCCCTCCACTTT
CASSAQTGVASPLHF
>.|TRBV5-8|TRBJ1-3|.
TGTGCCAGCAGCTTGGTCCGGGGAAGCTCTGGAAACACCATATATTTT
CASSLVRGSSGNTIYF
>.|TRBV6-2/TRBV6-3|TRBJ1-1|.
TGTGCCAGCAGTTTTCAGGGTTCTGGAGCTTTCTTT
CASSFQGSGAFF
>.|TRBV18|TRBJ2-3|.
TGTGCCAGCTCAGGAGCGGGGCAGGGGGCTTCAGATACGCAGTATTTT
CASSGAGQGASDTQYF
>TRBD2|TRBV6-2/TRBV6-3|TRBJ2-7|.
TGTGCCAGCAGTCAGACTAGCGGGAGGGTTGGCGAGCAGTACTTC
CASSQTSGRVGEQYF
>TRBD1|TRBV11-3|TRBJ1-1|few
TGTGCCAGCAGCCTCCGGACAGGGGGAAAGGACACTGAAGCTTTCTTT
CASSLRTGGKDTEAFF
>TRBD2|TRBV6-5|TRBJ2-5|.
TGTGCCAGCAGTTACTCGGGCGCCTTGGGAGGGGAGACCCAGTACTTC
CASSYSGALGGETQYF
>TRBD2|TRBV27|TRBJ2-3|.
TGTGCCAGCAGTTCCCCTGGACTAGCTATTATGCAGTATTTT
CASSSPGLAIMQYF
>TRBD1|TRBV18|TRBJ2-4|.
TGTGCCAGCTCACCACAGGGGGCCAATCTAGGAAACATTCAGTACTTC
CASSPQGANLGNIQYF
>TRBD1|TRBV19|TRBJ1-2|.
TGTGCCAGTAGTCCCGAGGACAGGTATAACTATGGCTACACCTTC
CASSPEDRYNYGYTF
>TRBD2|TRBV27|TRBJ2-3|.
TGTGCCAGCAGTAAAGTAGCGGGAGGGCCGAATACGCAGTATTTT
CASSKVAGGPNTQYF
>TRBD1|TRBV5-4|TRBJ1-2|.
TGTGCCAGCAGCTTACAGGGGGCAGGGGCTGGCTACACCTTC
CASSLQGAGAGYTF
>.|TRBV5-1|TRBJ1-2|.
TGCGCCAGCAGCTTGGGCCTCTCAGTGGAGGGCTACACCTTC
CASSLGLSVEGYTF
>.|TRBV7-2|TRBJ1-5|once
TGTGCCAGCAGCTTACAGTATGGTGATCAGCCCCAGCATTTT
CASSLQYGDQPQHF
>.|TRBV13|TRBJ2-3|few
TGTGCCAGCAGCTTAGCGAGGACAGATACGCAGTATTTT
CASSLARTDTQYF
>.|TRBV18|TRBJ1-5|.
TGTGCCAGCTCATTCCAGGACAATCAGCCCCAGCATTTT
CASSFQDNQPQHF
>TRBD1|TRBV19|TRBJ2-2|.
TGTGCCAGTAGTATCAGGGGGCGCACCGGGGAGCTGTTTTTT
CASSIRGRTGELFF
>.|TRBV7-8|TRBJ1-1|.
TGTGCCAGCAGCTGGGGGCCGAACACTGAAGCTTTCTTT
CASSWGPNTEAFF
>.|TRBV7-3|TRBJ1-1|.
TGTGCCAGCAGCTTAGGTGTTCGAGGGTCTGAAGCTTTCTTT
CASSLGVRGSEAFF
>.|TRBV28|TRBJ1-2|.
TGTGCCAGCAGACCAGACAGCTCCTATGGCTACACCTTC
CASRPDSSYGYTF
>TRBD1|TRBV28|TRBJ1-1|.
TGTGCCACCCAGTTTTACAGGGGGAGAGCTGAAGCTTTCTTT
CATQFYRGRAEAFF
>TRBD1|TRBV5-1|TRBJ1-3|.
TGCGCCAGCAGCTTGGAAAATAGGACAGGAACTGGAAACACCATATATTTT
CASSLENRTGTGNTIYF
>TRBD1|TRBV29-1|TRBJ2-2|.
TGCAGCGTTGGAGTCCCGGGACAGGGTTCGAACACCGGGGAGCTGTTTTTT
CSVGVPGQGSNTGELFF
>TRBD1|TRBV28|TRBJ2-7|.
TGTGCCAGCAGCCCCCCAGGGGGCACCCTTTACGAGCAGTACTTC
CASSPPGGTLYEQYF
>.|TRBV5-1|TRBJ2-3|once
TGCGCCAGCAGCTCGACGGGGGCAGATACGCAGTATTTT
CASSSTGADTQYF
>.|TRBV28|TRBJ2-7|once
TGTGCCAGCACCCTCGAGGGCGAGCAGTACTTC
CASTLEGEQYF
>.|TRBV18|TRBJ2-7|.
TGTGCCAGCTCACCTCTTAGCGGATCTATCTCCTACGAGCAGTACTTC
CASSPLSGSISYEQYF
>.|TRBV2|TRBJ1-6|once
TGTGCCAGCAGATTTGGGCAGCTAAATTCACCCCTCCACTTT
CASRFGQLNSPLHF
>TRBD1|TRBV11-3|TRBJ1-1|many
TGTGCCAGCAGCTCGGGACAGGGCGGGTACACTGAAGCTTTCTTT
CASSSGQGGYTEAFF
>TRBD2|TRBV6-5|TRBJ2-1|.
TGTGCCAGCAGACTAGCGGGAGGGCCCTACAATGAGCAGTTCTTC
CASRLAGGPYNEQFF
>TRBD1|TRBV27|TRBJ1-4|.
TGTGCCAGCAGCCCTCTGACAGGGGGCGGTGAAAAACTGTTTTTT
CASSPLTGGGEKLFF
>TRBD1|TRBV7-3|TRBJ2-3|.
TGTGCCAGCAGCTTAACGGGACAGCTAAGCACAGATACGCAGTATTTT
CASSLTGQLSTDTQYF